What follows are 6 T cell receptor beta chains derived from one specimen sequenced in a study of beta chain features in type 1 diabetes. The investigators reverse transcribed all of the isolated RNA, so they sequenced expressed TCRB transcripts. Data came from immunoSEQ multiplex PCR; TCRdb stores just in-frame clones and leaves some out. The sample gives 300,000 to 350,000 clones, around 13% of which show up once; more than 6.5% is in the top ten. Sequencing input: central memory CD4+ T cells from blood. Receptors originate from a young man in good health.

This clone was picked up a small number of times. V usage is TRBV2 and J usage is TRBJ2-7; a weak D match, TRBD1 (9 bases). The CDR3 sequence is 16 residues long. V was trimmed by 6 bases and J by 2 bases, leaving 20 bases between them. Germline V lookup: CDR1 SNHLY, CDR2 FYNNEI. The CDR3 protein is CASSAGGQGLTYEQYV. The CDR3 nucleotides read TGTGCCAGCAGCGCGGGGGGACAGGGTTTGACCTACGAGCAGTACGTC.

This clone was detected only a few times. The rearrangement links TRBV11-2 to TRBJ1-5; 10 bases align to TRBD1. Trimming cost V 4 bases and J 10 bases; bases outside gene matches: 10. The CDR3 loop spans 15 amino acids. In germline, CDR1 is SGHAT, CDR2 FQNNGV. Here the CDR3 reads CASSSDPGQGFPQHF. For the CDR3, the DNA is TGTGCCAGCAGCTCCGATCCGGGACAGGGGTTTCCCCAGCATTTT.

This clone was seen at least ten times. This sequence joins TRBV28 and TRBJ2-1, with a tentative D call TRBD1 (6 bases). The CDR3 has 15 residues. CDR1 is MDHEN and CDR2 is SYDVKM in the germline V gene. V lost 5 bases to trimming and J lost 16 bases, with 27 bases between them. The CDR3: CASSRRGHSPPTCFF. The DNA of the CDR3 is TGTGCCAGCAGTCGAAGGGGACACAGCCCACCAACTTGCTTCTTC. Variable domain in full (rest from reference TRBV28 and TRBJ2-1): DVKVTQSSRYLVKRTGEKVFLECVQDMDHENMFWYRQDPGLGLRLIYFSYDVKMKEKGDIPEGYSVSREKKERFSLILESASTNQTSMYLCASSRRGHSPPTCFFGPGTRLTVL.

This clone was counted a few times. V usage is TRBV5-4 and J usage is TRBJ2-5; D may be TRBD1 (6 bases). V gave up 5 bases and J gave up 0 bases, with 8 bases separating them. Germline V lookup: CDR1 SGHNT, CDR2 YYREEE (reference sequence). The CDR3 contains 13 residues. CDR3 DNA sequence: TGTGCCAGCAGGGGGGACAACCAAGAGACCCAGTACTTC. Translating it yields CASRGDNQETQYF.

The rearrangement uses TRBV5-1 and TRBJ2-1; 7 bases line up with TRBD2. V shed 8 bases and J 6 bases; nucleotides not matched to a gene: 14. Per the germline V gene, CDR1 is SGHRS and CDR2 is YFSETQ. This CDR3 region has 15 residues. Here the CDR3 reads CASSAGVAGPNEQFF. The CDR3 DNA follows: TGCGCCAGTTCCGCGGGGGTAGCGGGTCCCAATGAGCAGTTCTTC.

The chain's CDR3 is CASSFSSGDGETQYF. CDR3 nucleotide sequence: TGCGCCAGCAGCTTTAGTAGCGGGGATGGGGAGACCCAGTACTTC. The rearrangement joins TRBV5-1 to TRBJ2-5; the match to TRBD2 covers 8 bases. Germline CDR1 SGHRS, CDR2 YFSETQ. V lost 2 bases, J lost 5 bases, and 8 bases stayed unmatched. CDR3 length equals 15 residues. The full variable domain, in which reference TRBV5-1 and TRBJ2-5 provide the parts outside the CDR3, is KAGVTQTPRYLIKTRGQQVTLSCSPISGHRSVSWYQQTPGQGLQFLFEYFSETQRNKGNFPGRFSGRQFSNSRSEMNVSTLELGDSALYLCASSFSSGDGETQYFGPGTRLLVL.